This T cell receptor (beta chain) was obtained from a study of T cell repertoires in cytomegalovirus infection (dated by TCRdb to the late 2010s). For the study in its entirety: Alongside well-studied HLA-B-restricted epitopes, the peptide stimulations were aimed at recently identified HLA-C-restricted CMV epitopes, whose presentation resists viral immunomodulation. The HLA type of each donor mattered for the analysis, because public TCR beta signatures pointed to carriage of CMV infection along with the matching HLA type.

Sequencing took place on an Illumina HiSeq 1500. The public reads were reanalyzed by TCRdb: fastp trimming at Q25, MiXCR alignment, in-frame beta chains only. Rows merge per CDR3 protein into single entries with the most common DNA and genes. This sample gives about 830,000 distinct CDR3 sequences in total; around a third of them show up just once. Jointly, the top ten make up about an eighth of the sample. According to the study, the label for this sample's treatment or condition signals: in vitro stimulation with specific CMV peptide epitopes to enrich CMV-specific T cells. Per the germline V gene, SGHVT is the CDR1 and SQSDAQ is the CDR2. The CDR3 has 14 amino acids, counting the end cysteine and phenylalanine. Only the CDR3 DNA stays, 42 bases, in frame from base 1. Paper-wide results and their limitations: In the ex vivo response, HLA-C-restricted CMV-specific TCR beta clonotypes were dominant, and in two of eight donors the single most frequent clonotype came from this HLA-C-restricted group. In both this cohort and an independent cohort of 352 donors, the cumulative frequency of public TCR beta family members distinguished carriers of CMV infection plus the relevant HLA type.

As regards this clonotype: Its antigen is unknown. An end of the junction differs from the germline gene, which may be a read error.

The chain employs TRBV7-4 and TRBJ1-2, with the identity of the D gene unclear. The receptor comes from a human donor in good health (CMV status not recorded). Some clones in this sample may be carry-over from other donors' samples. Sequencing was performed on cultured CD8+ T cells from PBMCs, taken from culture after CMV antigen stimulation. The DNA reads as follows: TGTGCTAGCAGCTTAGAGACAACATTTGAGGGCTACACCTTC. Its amino acids are CASSLETTFEGYTF.